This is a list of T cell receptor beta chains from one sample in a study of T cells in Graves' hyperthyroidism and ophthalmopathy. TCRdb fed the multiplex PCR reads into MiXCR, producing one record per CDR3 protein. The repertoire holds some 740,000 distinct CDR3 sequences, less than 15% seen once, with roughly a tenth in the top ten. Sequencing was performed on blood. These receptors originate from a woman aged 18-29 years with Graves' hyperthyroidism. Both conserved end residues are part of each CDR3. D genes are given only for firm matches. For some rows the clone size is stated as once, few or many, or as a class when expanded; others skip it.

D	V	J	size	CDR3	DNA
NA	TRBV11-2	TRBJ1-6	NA	CASSFKEGGWGVGSPLHF	TGTGCCAGCAGCTTTAAGGAAGGGGGGTGGGGCGTCGGTTCACCCCTCCACTTT
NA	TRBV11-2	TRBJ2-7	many	CASSILAFSSYEQYF	TGTGCCAGCAGCATCCTAGCGTTCAGCTCCTACGAGCAGTACTTC
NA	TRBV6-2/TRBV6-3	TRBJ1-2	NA	CASGGGVYGYTF	TGTGCCAGCGGCGGGGGAGTCTATGGCTACACCTTC
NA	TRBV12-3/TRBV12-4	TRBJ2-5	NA	CAGSLGGNQETQYF	TGTGCCGGCAGTTTAGGTGGGAACCAAGAGACCCAGTACTTC
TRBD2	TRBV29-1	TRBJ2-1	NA	CSVVKRESLNEQFF	TGCAGCGTTGTAAAGCGGGAGTCTTTAAATGAGCAGTTCTTC
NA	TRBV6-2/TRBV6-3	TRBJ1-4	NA	CASVGGVYNEKLFF	TGTGCCAGCGTTGGTGGAGTCTATAATGAAAAACTGTTTTTT
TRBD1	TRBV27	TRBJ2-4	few	CASSSVGTGRAKNIQYF	TGTGCCAGCAGTTCCGTGGGGACAGGCAGGGCCAAAAACATTCAGTACTTC
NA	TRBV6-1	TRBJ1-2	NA	CASSESTGNYGYTF	TGTGCCAGCAGTGAGTCAACAGGGAACTATGGCTACACCTTC
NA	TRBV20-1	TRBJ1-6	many	CSARDFTRGNESPLHF	TGCAGTGCTAGAGATTTCACTCGGGGGAATGAGTCACCCCTCCACTTT
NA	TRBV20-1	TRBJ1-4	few	CSASPDSREGEKLFF	TGCAGTGCTAGCCCGGACAGCCGGGAGGGTGAAAAACTGTTTTTT
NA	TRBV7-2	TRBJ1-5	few	CASSFMRAVNQPQHF	TGTGCCAGCAGCTTCATGCGGGCAGTCAATCAGCCCCAGCATTTT
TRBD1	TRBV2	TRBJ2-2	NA	CASRIAFLQGASTGELFF	TGTGCCAGCAGGATCGCCTTTCTACAGGGGGCTAGCACCGGGGAGCTGTTTTTT
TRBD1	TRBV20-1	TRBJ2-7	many	CSASPLPGRGSYEQYF	TGCAGTGCTAGTCCACTGCCGGGCAGGGGGTCCTACGAGCAGTACTTC
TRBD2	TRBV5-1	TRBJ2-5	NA	CASSLDGTSTQYF	TGCGCCAGCAGCTTGGATGGGACTAGCACCCAGTACTTC
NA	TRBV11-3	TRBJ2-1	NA	CASSPRTFSYNEQFF	TGTGCCAGCAGCCCGAGGACTTTCTCCTACAATGAGCAGTTCTTC
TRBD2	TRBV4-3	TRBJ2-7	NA	CASSQGSSGAYEQYF	TGCGCCAGCAGCCAAGGGTCTAGCGGTGCCTACGAGCAGTACTTC
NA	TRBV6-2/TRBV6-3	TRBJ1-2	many	CASGRQGIDYGYTF	TGTGCCAGCGGAAGGCAGGGCATCGACTATGGCTACACCTTC
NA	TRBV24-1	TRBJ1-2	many	CATSETGSSGGYTF	TGTGCCACCAGTGAAACAGGGAGCTCTGGGGGCTACACCTTC
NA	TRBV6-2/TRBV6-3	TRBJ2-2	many	CATHQGGELFF	TGTGCCACTCACCAGGGCGGGGAGCTGTTTTTT
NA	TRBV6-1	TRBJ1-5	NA	CASNRAGDSNQPQHF	TGTGCCAGCAATAGGGCAGGAGATAGCAATCAGCCCCAGCATTTT
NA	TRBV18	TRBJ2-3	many	CASSPNAGGTDTQYF	TGTGCCAGCTCACCAAACGCGGGCGGCACAGATACGCAGTATTTT
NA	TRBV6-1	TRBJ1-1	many	CASSEDRARVTEAFF	TGTGCCAGCAGTGAGGACAGAGCCAGAGTCACTGAAGCTTTCTTT
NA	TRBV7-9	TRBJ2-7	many	CASSVGSYEQYF	TGTGCCAGCAGCGTGGGCTCCTACGAGCAGTACTTC
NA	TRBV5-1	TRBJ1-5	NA	CASSPLPVSGNQPQHF	TGCGCCAGCAGCCCCCTCCCGGTCTCGGGCAATCAGCCCCAGCATTTT
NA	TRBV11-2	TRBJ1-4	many	CASSSRVEINEKLFF	TGTGCCAGCAGCTCCAGGGTAGAGATTAATGAAAAACTGTTTTTT
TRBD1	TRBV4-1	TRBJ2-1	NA	CASSQTPGQGADEQFF	TGCGCCAGCAGCCAAACCCCGGGACAGGGGGCTGATGAGCAGTTCTTC
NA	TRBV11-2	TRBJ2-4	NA	CASSEGGFAVAKNIQYF	TGTGCCAGCAGCGAAGGGGGGTTCGCAGTAGCCAAAAACATTCAGTACTTC
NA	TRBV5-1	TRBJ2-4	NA	CASSLVGQGKNIQYF	TGCGCCAGCAGCTTGGTGGGGCAGGGGAAAAACATTCAGTACTTC
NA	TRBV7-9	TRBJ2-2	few	CASTSTRGPGELFF	TGTGCCAGCACCTCTACCCGAGGACCCGGGGAGCTGTTTTTT